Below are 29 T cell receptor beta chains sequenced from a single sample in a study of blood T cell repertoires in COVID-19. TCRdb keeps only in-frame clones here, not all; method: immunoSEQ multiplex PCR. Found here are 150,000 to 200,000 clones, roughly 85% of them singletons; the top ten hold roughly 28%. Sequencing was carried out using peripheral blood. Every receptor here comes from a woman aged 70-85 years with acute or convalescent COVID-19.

CDR3 in amino acids: CASSPLGGPYEQYF. CDR3 DNA: TGTGCCAGCAGCCCACTCGGGGGTCCCTACGAGCAGTACTTC. The J gene is TRBJ2-7, the V gene TRBV13; D possibly corresponds to TRBD2 (6 bases). Trimming stripped 5 bases from V and 2 bases from J, with 13 bases between. The length of the CDR3 is 14 residues. The germline V gene encodes CDR1 PRHDT and CDR2 FYEKMQ (reference sequence). The variable domain in full, completed from reference TRBV13 and TRBJ2-7, reads AAGVIQSPRHLIKEKRETATLKCYPIPRHDTVYWYQQGPGQDPQFLISFYEKMQSDKGSIPDRFSAQQFSDYHSELNMSSLELGDSALYFCASSPLGGPYEQYFGPGTRLTVT.

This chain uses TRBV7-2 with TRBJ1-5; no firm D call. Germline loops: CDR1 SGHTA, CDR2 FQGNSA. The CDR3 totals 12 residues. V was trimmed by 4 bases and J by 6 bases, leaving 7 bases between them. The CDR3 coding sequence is TGTGCCAGCAGCTCAAGAGCTCAGCCCCAGCATTTT. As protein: CASSSRAQPQHF.

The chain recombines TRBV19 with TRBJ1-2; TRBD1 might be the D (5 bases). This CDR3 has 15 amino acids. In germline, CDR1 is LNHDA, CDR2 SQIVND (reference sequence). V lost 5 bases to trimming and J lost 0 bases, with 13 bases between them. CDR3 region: CASSARGGANYGYTF. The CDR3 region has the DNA TGTGCCAGTAGTGCAAGGGGAGGAGCTAACTATGGCTACACCTTC.

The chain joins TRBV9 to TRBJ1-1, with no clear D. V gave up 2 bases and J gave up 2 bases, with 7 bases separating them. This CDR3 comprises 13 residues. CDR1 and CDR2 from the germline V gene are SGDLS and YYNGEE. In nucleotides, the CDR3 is TGTGCCAGCAGCGTGAGGCCTAACACTGAAGCTTTCTTT. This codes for CASSVRPNTEAFF.

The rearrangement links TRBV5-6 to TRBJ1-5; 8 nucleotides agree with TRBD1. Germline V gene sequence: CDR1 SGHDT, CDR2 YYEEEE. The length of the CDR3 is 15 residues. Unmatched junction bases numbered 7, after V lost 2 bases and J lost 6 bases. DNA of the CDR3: TGTGCCAGCAGCTTCGGGACAGGTAGGGGTCAGCCCCAGCATTTT. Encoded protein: CASSFGTGRGQPQHF. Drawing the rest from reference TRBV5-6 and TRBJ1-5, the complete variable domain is DAGVTQSPTHLIKTRGQQVTLRCSPKSGHDTVSWYQQALGQGPQFIFQYYEEEERQRGNFPDRFSGHQFPNYSSELNVNALLLGDSALYLCASSFGTGRGQPQHFGDGTRLSIL.

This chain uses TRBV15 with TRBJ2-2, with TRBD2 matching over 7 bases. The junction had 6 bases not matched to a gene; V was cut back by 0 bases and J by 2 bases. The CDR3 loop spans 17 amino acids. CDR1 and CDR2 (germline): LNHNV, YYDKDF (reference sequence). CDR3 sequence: CATSRETPSGNTGELFF. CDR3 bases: TGTGCCACCAGCAGAGAAACCCCTAGCGGTAACACCGGGGAGCTGTTTTTT.

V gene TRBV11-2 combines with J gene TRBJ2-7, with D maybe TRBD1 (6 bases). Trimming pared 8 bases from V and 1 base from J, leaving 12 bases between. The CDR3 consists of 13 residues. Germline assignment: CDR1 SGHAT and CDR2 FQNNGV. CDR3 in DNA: TGTGCCAGCCGAGTTACAGGGTCCTACGAGCAGTACTTC. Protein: CASRVTGSYEQYF.

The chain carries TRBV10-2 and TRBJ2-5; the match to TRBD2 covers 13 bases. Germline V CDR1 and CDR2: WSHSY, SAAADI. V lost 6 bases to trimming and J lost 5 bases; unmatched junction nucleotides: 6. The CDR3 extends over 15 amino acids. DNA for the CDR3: TGCGCCAGCAGCCTGACTAGCGGGAGGACGGAGACCCAGTACTTC. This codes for CASSLTSGRTETQYF.

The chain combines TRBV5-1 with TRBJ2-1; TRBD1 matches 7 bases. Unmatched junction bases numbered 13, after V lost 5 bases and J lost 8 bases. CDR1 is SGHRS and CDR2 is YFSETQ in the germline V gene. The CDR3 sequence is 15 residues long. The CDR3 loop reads CASREMMVQGDEQFF. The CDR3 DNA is TGCGCCAGCAGGGAAATGATGGTGCAGGGGGATGAGCAGTTCTTC.

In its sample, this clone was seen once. This CDR3 is CASSTDTGSYNEQFF. CDR3 nucleotide sequence: TGTGCCAGTAGTACGGACACAGGGTCCTACAATGAGCAGTTCTTC. The chain joins TRBV19 to TRBJ2-1; possibly TRBD1 for D (6 bases). Deletions cut 4 bases from V and 1 base from J, with 11 bases between. Germline CDR1 LNHDA, CDR2 SQIVND (reference sequence). CDR3 length: 15 amino acids.

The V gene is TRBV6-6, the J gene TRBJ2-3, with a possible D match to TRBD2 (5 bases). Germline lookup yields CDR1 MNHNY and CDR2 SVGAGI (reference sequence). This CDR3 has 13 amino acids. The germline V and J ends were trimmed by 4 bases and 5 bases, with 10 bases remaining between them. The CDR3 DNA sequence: TGTGCCAGCAGTTTGGCCGGGAAAGATACGCAGTATTTT. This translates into CASSLAGKDTQYF.

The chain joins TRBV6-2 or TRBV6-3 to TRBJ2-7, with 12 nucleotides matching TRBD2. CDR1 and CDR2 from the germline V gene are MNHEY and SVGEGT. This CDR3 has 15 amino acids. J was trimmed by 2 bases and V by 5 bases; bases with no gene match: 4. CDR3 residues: CASSLGLAGTYEQYF. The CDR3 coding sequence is TGTGCCAGCAGTCTCGGACTAGCGGGGACCTACGAGCAGTACTTC.

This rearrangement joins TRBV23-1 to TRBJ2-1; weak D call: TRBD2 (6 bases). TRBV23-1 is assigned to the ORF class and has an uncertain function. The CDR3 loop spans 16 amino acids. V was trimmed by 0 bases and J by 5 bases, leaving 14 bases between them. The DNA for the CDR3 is TGCGCCAGCAGTCAATCGTCCGCGGGACTGAACAATGAGCAGTTCTTC. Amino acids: CASSQSSAGLNNEQFF.

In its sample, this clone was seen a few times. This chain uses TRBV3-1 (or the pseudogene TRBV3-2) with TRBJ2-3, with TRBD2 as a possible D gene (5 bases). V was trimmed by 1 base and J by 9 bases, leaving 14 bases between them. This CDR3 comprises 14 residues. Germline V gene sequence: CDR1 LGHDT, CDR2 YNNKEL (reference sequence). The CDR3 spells CASSQGTGVGTQYF. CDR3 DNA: TGTGCCAGCAGCCAAGGGACCGGGGTCGGAACGCAGTATTTT.

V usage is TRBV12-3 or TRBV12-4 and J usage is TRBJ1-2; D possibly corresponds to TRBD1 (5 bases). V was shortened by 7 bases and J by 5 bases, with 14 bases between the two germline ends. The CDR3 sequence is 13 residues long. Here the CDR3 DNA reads TGTGCCAGCACTCTGGGAAGGGGTTATGGCTACACCTTC. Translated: CASTLGRGYGYTF.

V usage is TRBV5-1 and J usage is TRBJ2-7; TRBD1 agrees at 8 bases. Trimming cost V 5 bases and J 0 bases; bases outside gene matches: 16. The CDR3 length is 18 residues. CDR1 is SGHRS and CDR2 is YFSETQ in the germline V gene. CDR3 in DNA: TGCGCCAGCAGTTACGCTTCTCAAGCCGGGACAGGCTCCTACGAGCAGTACTTC. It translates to CASSYASQAGTGSYEQYF.

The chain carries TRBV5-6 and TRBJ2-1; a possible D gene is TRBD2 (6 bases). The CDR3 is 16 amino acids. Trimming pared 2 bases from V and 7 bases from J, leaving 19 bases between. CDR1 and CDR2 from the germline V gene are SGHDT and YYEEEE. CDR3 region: CASSFLGGGQRNEQFF. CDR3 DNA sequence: TGTGCCAGCAGCTTCCTCGGGGGAGGTCAAAGGAATGAGCAGTTCTTC.

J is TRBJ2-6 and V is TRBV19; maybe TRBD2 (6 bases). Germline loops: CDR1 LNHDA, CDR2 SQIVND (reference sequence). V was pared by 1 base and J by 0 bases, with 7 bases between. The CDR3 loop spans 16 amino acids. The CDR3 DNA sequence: TGTGCCAGTAGTATAGGGCGGGACTCTGGGGCCAACGTCCTGACTTTC. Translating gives CASSIGRDSGANVLTF.

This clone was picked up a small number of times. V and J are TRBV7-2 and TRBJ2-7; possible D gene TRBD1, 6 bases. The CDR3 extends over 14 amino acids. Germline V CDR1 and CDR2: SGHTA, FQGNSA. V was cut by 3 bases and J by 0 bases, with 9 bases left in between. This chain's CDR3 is CASSFSGDSYEQYF. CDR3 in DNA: TGTGCCAGCAGCTTTTCAGGGGACTCCTACGAGCAGTACTTC.

CDR3 amino acids: CASSYQGAYEQYF. CDR3 DNA: TGTGCCAGCAGTTATCAGGGGGCGTACGAGCAGTACTTC. The chain uses TRBV6-6 and TRBJ2-7, with TRBD1 matching over 8 bases. Germline V gene sequence: CDR1 MNHNY, CDR2 SVGAGI (reference sequence). The length of the CDR3 is 13 residues. The J segment lost 4 bases and the V segment lost 3 bases, leaving 2 bases of the junction unmatched.

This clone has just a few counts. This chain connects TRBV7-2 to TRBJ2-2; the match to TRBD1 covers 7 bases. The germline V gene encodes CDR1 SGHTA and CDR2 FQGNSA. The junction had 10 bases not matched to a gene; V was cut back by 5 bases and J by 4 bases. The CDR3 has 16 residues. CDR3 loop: CASSPGQALGTGELFF. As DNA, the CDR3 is TGTGCCAGCAGCCCTGGACAGGCCCTGGGCACCGGGGAGCTGTTTTTT. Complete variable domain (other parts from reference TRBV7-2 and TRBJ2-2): GAGVSQSPSNKVTEKGKDVELRCDPISGHTALYWYRQSLGQGLEFLIYFQGNSAPDKSGLPSDRFSAERTGGSVSTLTIQRTQQEDSAVYLCASSPGQALGTGELFFGEGSRLTVL.

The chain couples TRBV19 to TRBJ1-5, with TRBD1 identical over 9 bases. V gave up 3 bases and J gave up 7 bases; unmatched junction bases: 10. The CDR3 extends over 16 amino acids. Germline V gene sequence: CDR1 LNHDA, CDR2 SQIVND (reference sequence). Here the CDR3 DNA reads TGTGCCAGTAGTATCCCCGGGACAGGGATCGGGCAGCCCCAGCATTTT. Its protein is CASSIPGTGIGQPQHF.

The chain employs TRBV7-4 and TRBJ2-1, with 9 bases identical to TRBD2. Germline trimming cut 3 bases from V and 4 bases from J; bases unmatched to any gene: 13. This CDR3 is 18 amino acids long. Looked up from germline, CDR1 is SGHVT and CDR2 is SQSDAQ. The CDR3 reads CASSFFRGAGGWYNEQFF. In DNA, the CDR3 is TGTGCCAGCAGCTTCTTCCGGGGAGCGGGAGGCTGGTACAATGAGCAGTTCTTC.

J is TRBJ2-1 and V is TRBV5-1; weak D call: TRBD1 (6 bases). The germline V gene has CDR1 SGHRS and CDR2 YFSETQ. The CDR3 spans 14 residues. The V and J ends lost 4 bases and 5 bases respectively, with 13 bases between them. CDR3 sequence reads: CASSKEGQNNEQFF. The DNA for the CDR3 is TGCGCCAGCAGCAAGGAAGGACAGAACAATGAGCAGTTCTTC.

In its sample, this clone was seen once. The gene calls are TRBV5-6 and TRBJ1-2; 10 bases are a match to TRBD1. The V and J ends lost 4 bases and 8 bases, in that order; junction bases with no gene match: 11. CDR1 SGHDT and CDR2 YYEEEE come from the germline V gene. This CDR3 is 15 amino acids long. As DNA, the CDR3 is TGTGCCAGCAGCCCCCCTCGACAGGGGGCTCGAGGCTACACCTTC. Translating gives CASSPPRQGARGYTF.

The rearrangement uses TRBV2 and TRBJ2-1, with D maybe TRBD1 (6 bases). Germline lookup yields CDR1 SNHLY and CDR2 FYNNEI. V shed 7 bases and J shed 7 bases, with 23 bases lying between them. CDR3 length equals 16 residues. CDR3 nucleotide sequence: TGTGCCAGCAAATTCGACAGGTCAGGGGTCCCAAATGAGCAGTTCTTC. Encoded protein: CASKFDRSGVPNEQFF.

CDR3: CASRGRDRDNSPLHF. DNA of the CDR3: TGTGCCAGCAGAGGCCGGGACAGGGATAATTCACCCCTCCACTTT. V usage is TRBV6-6 and J usage is TRBJ1-6; 9 bases map to TRBD1. CDR3 size: 15 residues. The germline CDR1 and CDR2 sequences are MNHNY and SVGAGI (reference sequence). Trimming cost V 6 bases and J 5 bases; bases outside gene matches: 5.

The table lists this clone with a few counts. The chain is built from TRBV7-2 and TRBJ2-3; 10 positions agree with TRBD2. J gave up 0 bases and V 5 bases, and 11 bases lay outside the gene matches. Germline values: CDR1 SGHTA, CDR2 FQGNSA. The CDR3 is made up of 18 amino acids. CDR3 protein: CASSPSSGRATSTDTQYF. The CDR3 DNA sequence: TGTGCCAGCAGCCCATCTAGCGGGAGAGCCACTAGCACAGATACGCAGTATTTT.

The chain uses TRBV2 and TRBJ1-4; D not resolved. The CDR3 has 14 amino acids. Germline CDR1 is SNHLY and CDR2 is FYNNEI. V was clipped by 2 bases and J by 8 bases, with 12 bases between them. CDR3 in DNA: TGTGCCAGCAGTGAAATGGGAACGGGAGAAAAACTGTTTTTT. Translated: CASSEMGTGEKLFF.